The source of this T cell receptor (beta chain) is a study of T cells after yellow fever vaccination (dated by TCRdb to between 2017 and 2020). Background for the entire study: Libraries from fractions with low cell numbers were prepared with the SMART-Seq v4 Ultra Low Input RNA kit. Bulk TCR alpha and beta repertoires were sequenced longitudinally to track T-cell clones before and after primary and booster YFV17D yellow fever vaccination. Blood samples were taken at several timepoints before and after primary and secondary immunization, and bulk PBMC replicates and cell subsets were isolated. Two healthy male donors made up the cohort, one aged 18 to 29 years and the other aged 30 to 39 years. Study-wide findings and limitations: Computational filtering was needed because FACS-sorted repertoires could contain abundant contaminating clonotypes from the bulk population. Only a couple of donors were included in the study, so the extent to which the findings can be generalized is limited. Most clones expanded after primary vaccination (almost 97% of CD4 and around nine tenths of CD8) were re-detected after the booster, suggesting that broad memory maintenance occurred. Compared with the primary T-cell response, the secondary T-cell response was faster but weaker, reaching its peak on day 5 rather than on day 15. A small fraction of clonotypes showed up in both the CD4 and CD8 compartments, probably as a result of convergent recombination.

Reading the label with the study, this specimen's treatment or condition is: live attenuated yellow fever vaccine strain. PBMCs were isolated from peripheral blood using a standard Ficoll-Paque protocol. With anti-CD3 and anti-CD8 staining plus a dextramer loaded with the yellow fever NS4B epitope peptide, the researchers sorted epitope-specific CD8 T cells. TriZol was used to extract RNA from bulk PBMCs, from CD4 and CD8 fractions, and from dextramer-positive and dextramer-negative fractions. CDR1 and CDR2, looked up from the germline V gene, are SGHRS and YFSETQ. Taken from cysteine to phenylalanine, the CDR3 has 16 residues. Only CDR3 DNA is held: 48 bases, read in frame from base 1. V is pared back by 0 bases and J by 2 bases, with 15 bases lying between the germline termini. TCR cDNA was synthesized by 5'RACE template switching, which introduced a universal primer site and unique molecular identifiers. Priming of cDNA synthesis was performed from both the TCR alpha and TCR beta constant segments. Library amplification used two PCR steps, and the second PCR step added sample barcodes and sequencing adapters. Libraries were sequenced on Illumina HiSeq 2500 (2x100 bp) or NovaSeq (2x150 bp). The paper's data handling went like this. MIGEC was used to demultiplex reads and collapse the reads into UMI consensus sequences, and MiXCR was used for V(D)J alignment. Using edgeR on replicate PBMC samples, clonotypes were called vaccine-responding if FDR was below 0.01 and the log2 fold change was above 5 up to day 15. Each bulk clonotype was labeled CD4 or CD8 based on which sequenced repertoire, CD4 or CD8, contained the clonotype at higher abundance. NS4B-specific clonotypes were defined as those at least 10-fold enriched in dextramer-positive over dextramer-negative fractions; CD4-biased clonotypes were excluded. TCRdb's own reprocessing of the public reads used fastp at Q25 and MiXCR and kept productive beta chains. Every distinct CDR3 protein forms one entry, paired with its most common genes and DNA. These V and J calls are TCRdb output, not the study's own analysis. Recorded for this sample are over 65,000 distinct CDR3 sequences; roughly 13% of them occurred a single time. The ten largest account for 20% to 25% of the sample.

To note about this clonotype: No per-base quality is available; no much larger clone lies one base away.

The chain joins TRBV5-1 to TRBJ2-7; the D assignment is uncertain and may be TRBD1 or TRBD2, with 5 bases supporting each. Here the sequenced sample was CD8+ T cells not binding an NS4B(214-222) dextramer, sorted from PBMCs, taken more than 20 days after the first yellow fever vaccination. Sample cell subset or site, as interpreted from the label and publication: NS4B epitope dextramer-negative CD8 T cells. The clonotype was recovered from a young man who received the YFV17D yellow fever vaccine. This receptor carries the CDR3 CASSLAGGQGPYEQYF. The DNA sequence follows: TGCGCCAGCAGCTTGGCCGGTGGGCAGGGACCCTACGAGCAGTACTTC. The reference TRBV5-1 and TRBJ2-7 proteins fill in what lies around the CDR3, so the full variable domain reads KAGVTQTPRYLIKTRGQQVTLSCSPISGHRSVSWYQQTPGQGLQFLFEYFSETQRNKGNFPGRFSGRQFSNSRSEMNVSTLELGDSALYLCASSLAGGQGPYEQYFGPGTRLTVT.